This TCR beta chain was obtained from a study of STAT5B mutations in CD4+ large granular lymphocyte leukemia (dated 2022 in TCRdb). As for the study more broadly: Among healthy controls, the CDR3 'QG' motif was associated with a particular HLA allele. The TCRbeta repertoires of CD4+ T-cell large granular lymphocyte leukemia patients were compared with the TCRbeta repertoires of healthy blood donors. The purity of purified fractions was confirmed by flow cytometry on FACSCanto II or FACSVerse to exceed 95% among lymphocytes. Summary of the overall study and its limitations: The data were not HLA-matched, and the higher clonality in CD4+ T-LGLL than in CD8+ T-LGLL could be due to the relatively small sample size. CD4-sorted patient repertoires appeared more clonal than healthy CD4+ repertoires, and this difference persisted after removing the putative leukemic clones. Enrichment of TRBV06-family usage was observed among the top patient clones (8/27) relative to healthy controls (2/35). Each patient's main leukemic clonotypes were private, but more than 20% of these clonotypes showed up at low frequency in the non-leukemic repertoires of other patients.

In the germline V gene (reference sequence), CDR1 corresponds to SEHNR and CDR2 to FQNEAQ. The CDR3 runs 13 residues from the cysteine to the phenylalanine. The CDR3 DNA has 39 bases and is translated from base 1. V is clipped by 2 bases and J by 5 bases, and the sequence between their germline boundaries is 6 bases long. Remarks on this clone: Which antigen it targets is not known. Per-nucleotide qualities are absent, and no much larger clonotype sits a single base away.

The healthy controls were around 35 blood donors, and the buffy coats of these donors were supplied by the Finnish Red Cross blood service. All TCR-sequenced material derived from peripheral blood: patient blood samples and healthy donor buffy coats. Peripheral blood mononuclear cells were isolated by Ficoll-Hypaque gradient centrifugation. CD4+ cells were purified magnetically from the buffy coats of healthy controls. The Gentra Puregene Cell and Tissue kit was used for genomic DNA extraction, and quantification was performed on a Qubit 2.0 fluorometer. The immunoSEQ assay at survey resolution was applied to genomic DNA for sequencing of TCRbeta rearrangements. The paper's data handling went like this. In the TCR sequencing data, the lowest productive clonotype frequency that could be detected was 2.59 x 10-5. Only productive TCRbeta rearrangements, defined as complete and in-frame sequences, were included in the analyses. Simpson clonality, calculated in the immunoSEQ Analyzer version 3.0, was used as the measure of sample clonality. Clones were categorized by frequency as very rare, small, medium, large (1-20%) or hyperexpanded (>20%). Generation probabilities were estimated with OLGA 1.2.3, V-gene circos plots were generated with VDJtools, specificities were searched for in VDJdb, and CDR3 motifs were identified with GLIPH. What TCRdb holds here is the immuneACCESS table cut down to in-frame rearrangements. Part of the clones is not present; checked against another copy, under half of the missing clones reflect an unresolved V gene, and the others are unexplained. From that table come the V and J calls and clone size; the DNA was used to work out D and trimming. The sample contains 45,000 to 55,000 clones, roughly 70% of them found a single time. In total, the top ten clones hold over 1.5% of the sample.

The sequence links TRBV7-9 to TRBJ2-2; the D gene is unclear. The sequenced sample consisted of CD4+ T cells from blood buffy coats. This TCR came from a human donor in good health. Here is the DNA: TGTGCCAGCAGCTTATCCGCAACCGGGGAGCTGTTTTTT. The encoded protein is CASSLSATGELFF. When the CDR3 is completed using the reference TRBV7-9 and TRBJ2-2 genes on either side, the full variable domain is DTGVSQNPRHKITKRGQNVTFRCDPISEHNRLYWYRQTLGQGPEFLTYFQNEAQLEKSRLLSDRFSAERPKGSFSTLEIQRTEQGDSAMYLCASSLSATGELFFGEGSRLTVL.